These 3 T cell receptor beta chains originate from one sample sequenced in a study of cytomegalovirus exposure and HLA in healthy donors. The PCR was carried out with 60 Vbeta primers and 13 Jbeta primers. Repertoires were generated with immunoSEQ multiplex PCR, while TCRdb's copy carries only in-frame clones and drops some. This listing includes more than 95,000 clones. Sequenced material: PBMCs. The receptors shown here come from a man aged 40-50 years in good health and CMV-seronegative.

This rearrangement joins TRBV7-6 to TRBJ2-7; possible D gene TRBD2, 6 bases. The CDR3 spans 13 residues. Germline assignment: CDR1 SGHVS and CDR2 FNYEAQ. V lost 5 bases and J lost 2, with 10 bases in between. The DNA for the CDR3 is TGTGCCAGCAGCCCAGGAGGGACCTACGAGCAGTACTTC. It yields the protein CASSPGGTYEQYF.

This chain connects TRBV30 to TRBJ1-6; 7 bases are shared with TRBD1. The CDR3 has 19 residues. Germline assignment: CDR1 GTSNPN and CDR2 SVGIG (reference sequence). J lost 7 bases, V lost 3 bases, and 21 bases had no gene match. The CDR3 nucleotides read TGTGCCTGGAGCGCAACGCGAGAGGGGGCGTTATATTGGAATTCACCCCTCCACTTT. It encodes CAWSATREGALYWNSPLHF.

As DNA, the CDR3 is TGTGCCAGCAGCTTAGAGGGACATGACTCTGGGGCCAACGTCCTGACTTTC. This encodes CASSLEGHDSGANVLTF. The chain employs TRBV7-6 and TRBJ2-6, with D possibly matching TRBD1 (6 bases). The CDR3 length is 17 residues. V gave up 1 base and J gave up 0 bases, with 10 bases separating them. CDR1 and CDR2 from the germline V gene are SGHVS and FNYEAQ. Variable domain in full (rest from reference TRBV7-6 and TRBJ2-6): GAGVSQSPRYKVTKRGQDVALRCDPISGHVSLYWYRQALGQGPEFLTYFNYEAQQDKSGLPNDRFSAERPEGSISTLTIQRTEQRDSAMYRCASSLEGHDSGANVLTFGAGSRLTVL.